The TCR beta chain under discussion was sequenced for a study of metastatic and nonmetastatic thyroid tumors. The wider study: Both malignant and benign thyroid patients supplied peripheral blood and tumor or nodule tissue samples, across which the repertoires of these patients were then compared.

This clone was found many times. The antigen remains undetermined. There were no patients who had received any treatment before thyroid surgery. Findings and limits, study-wide: Across blood and tumor, TCR beta diversity in malignant thyroid tumors was reportedly significantly higher than in benign nodules.

V was pared by 6 bases and J by 5 bases, with 16 bases between. Germline-derived CDR1 and CDR2 are MDHEN and SYDVKM. This CDR3 spans 14 amino acids. TCRdb re-analyzed the PCR reads using MiXCR. This table holds about 40,000 clones, roughly a sixth found once. Sequences were obtained from tumor tissue. The receptor's source is a female donor with papillary thyroid cancer or a benign thyroid nodule (not recorded which). Some clones in this sample may be carry-over from other donors' samples. The chain joins TRBV28 to TRBJ2-5, with D tentatively TRBD1 or TRBD2 (5 bases each). In DNA form, the CDR3 reads TGTGCCAGCAGGGCAGTATGGGACGCGGAGACCCAGTACTTC. The encoded protein is CASRAVWDAETQYF.